The clone carrying this TCR beta chain occurred many times. The germline CDR1 and CDR2 sequences are SNHLY and FYNNEI. Deletions cut 1 base from V and 4 bases from J, with 11 bases between. The length of the CDR3 is 15 residues. RNA transcripts were the template for amplifying TCR beta CDR3 regions. During a first-round RT-PCR of the TCR CDR3, the HTBI primer set was used. One entry per CDR3 protein, called by TCRdb with MiXCR from the multiplex PCR reads. Among around 500,000 distinct CDR3 sequences listed, 20% to 25% were seen once. Orbital computed tomography, thyroid ultrasound, serum thyroxine and TRAb, and clinical symptoms together informed the diagnoses. Roughly 9.1 ml of fresh peripheral blood supplied the PBMCs. The data were taken from a study of T cells in Graves' hyperthyroidism and ophthalmopathy. Study context: Blood from the periphery was taken at initial diagnosis, before any treatment.

Material for sequencing was blood. The rearrangement links TRBV2 to TRBJ2-4; D might be TRBD2 (5 bases). This TCR was sampled from a woman aged 70 to 79 with Graves' ophthalmopathy. This CDR3 is CASSEVRGSKNIQYF. The CDR3, as DNA: TGTGCCAGCAGTGAAGTTCGGGGATCAAAAAACATTCAGTACTTC.